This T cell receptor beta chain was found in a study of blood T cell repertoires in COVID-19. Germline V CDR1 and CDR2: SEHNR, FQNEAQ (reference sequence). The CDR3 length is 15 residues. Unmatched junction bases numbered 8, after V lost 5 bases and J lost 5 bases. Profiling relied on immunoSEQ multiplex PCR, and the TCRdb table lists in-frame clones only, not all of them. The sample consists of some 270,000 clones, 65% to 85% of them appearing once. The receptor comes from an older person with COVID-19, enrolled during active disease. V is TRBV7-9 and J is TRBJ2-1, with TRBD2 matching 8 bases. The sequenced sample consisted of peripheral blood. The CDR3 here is CASSKSGGKHNEQFF. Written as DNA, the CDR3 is TGTGCCAGCAGCAAGAGCGGGGGTAAACACAATGAGCAGTTCTTC.